One sample yielded the 6 T cell receptor beta chains listed below, sequenced in a study of blood T cells in healthy people across ages. A second PCR, run for roughly 7 to 11 cycles, used a sample-barcoded 5' primer plus a J-beta primer mix. TCRdb reprocessed the 5' RACE reads with MiXCR, giving one entry per CDR3 protein. The sample records some 1.5 million distinct CDR3 sequences, under 30% being singletons. Sequenced material: blood. Receptors were obtained from a woman aged 25-40 years in good health.

In this sample, this clonotype turned up many times. This chain uses TRBV28 with TRBJ2-1; D is undetermined. V was clipped by 2 bases and J by 10 bases, with 6 bases between them. This CDR3 has 11 residues. The germline gives CDR1 MDHEN, CDR2 SYDVKM. The CDR3 nucleotides read TGTGCCAGCAGTTTAAATCTAGAGCAGTTCTTC. Translation: CASSLNLEQFF.

This clonotype was picked up a small number of times. This chain links TRBV20-1 with TRBJ1-5; 7 positions match TRBD1. Trimming at V came to 3 bases and at J to 0 bases, leaving 8 bases not matched to a gene. CDR1 and CDR2 from the germline V gene are DFQATT and SNEGSKA (reference sequence). The CDR3 contains 16 residues. In nucleotides, the CDR3 is TGCAGTGCTAGTCAGCACAGGGGATATAGCAATCAGCCCCAGCATTTT. It translates to CSASQHRGYSNQPQHF.

The chain's CDR3 is CASSWASGTGDAYGYTF. CDR3 sequence (DNA): TGTGCCAGCAGTTGGGCCTCCGGGACAGGGGATGCCTATGGCTACACCTTC. This chain joins TRBV6-6 and TRBJ1-2; TRBD1 agrees at 10 bases. This CDR3 has 17 amino acids. Germline V gene data show CDR1 as MNHNY and CDR2 as SVGAGI (reference sequence). With 4 bases clipped from V and 4 bases from J, the junction kept 12 bases outside the gene matches.

Many counts were recorded for this clonotype. DNA for the CDR3: TGCAGTGCGAAGACAGGCTTTAACTATGGCTACACCTTC. Translating gives CSAKTGFNYGYTF. The J gene is TRBJ1-2, the V gene TRBV20-1, with a weak D call TRBD1 (6 bases). CDR1 and CDR2 (germline): DFQATT, SNEGSKA (reference sequence). V lost 6 bases and J lost 1, with 12 bases in between. The CDR3 loop spans 13 amino acids.

The table lists this clonotype with many counts. The rearrangement uses TRBV11-2 and TRBJ2-5; maybe TRBD2 (8 bases). The V gene lost 5 bases and the J gene lost 1 base, with 20 bases spanning the gap. The V gene's germline CDR1 is SGHAT and CDR2 FQNNGV. CDR3 length: 17 residues. CDR3 coding DNA: TGTGCCAGCAGCCCGCCGGGACTAGGGGGCATCCAAGAGACCCAGTACTTC. This sequence encodes CASSPPGLGGIQETQYF.

This clonotype has only a few counts. One end of the junction does not line up with germline, which may come from a read error. V gene TRBV20-1 combines with J gene TRBJ2-1; D gene ambiguous. CDR3 length: 14 amino acids. CDR1 and CDR2 (germline): DFQATT, SNEGSKA (reference sequence). The CDR3 here is CSASDRGSYNGQFF. The CDR3 bases are TGCAGTGCTAGCGATCGCGGCTCCTACAATGGGCAGTTCTTC.